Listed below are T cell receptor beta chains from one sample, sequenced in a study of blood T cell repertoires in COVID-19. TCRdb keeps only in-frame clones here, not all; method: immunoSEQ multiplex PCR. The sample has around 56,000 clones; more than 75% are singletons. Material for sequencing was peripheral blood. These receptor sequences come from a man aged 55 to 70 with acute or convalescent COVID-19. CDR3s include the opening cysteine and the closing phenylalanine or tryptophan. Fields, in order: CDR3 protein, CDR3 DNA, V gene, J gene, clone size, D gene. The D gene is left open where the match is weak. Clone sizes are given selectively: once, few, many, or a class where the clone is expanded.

CASSLVQGGRTEAFF	TGTGCCAGCAGCTTAGTCCAGGGGGGTCGCACTGAAGCTTTCTTT	TRBV7-6	TRBJ1-1	NA	TRBD1
CASSLVEGEQYF	TGTGCCAGCAGCCTGGTCGAGGGCGAGCAGTACTTC	TRBV3-1/TRBV3-2	TRBJ2-7	NA	NA
CASSQDALAGGLDTQYF	TGTGCCAGCAGCCAAGATGCACTAGCGGGGGGATTGGATACGCAGTATTTT	TRBV3-1/TRBV3-2	TRBJ2-3	NA	TRBD2
CAIRAVDRSFYGYTF	TGTGCCATCAGAGCGGTGGACAGATCATTTTATGGCTACACCTTC	TRBV10-3	TRBJ1-2	NA	NA
CASSLDRGGGNTIYF	TGCGCCAGCAGCCTGGACAGGGGAGGAGGAAACACCATATATTTT	TRBV5-1	TRBJ1-3	NA	TRBD1
CSASIASEQYF	TGCAGTGCTAGCATTGCTAGCGAGCAGTACTTC	TRBV20-1	TRBJ2-7	NA	NA
CASSLDTYEQYF	TGTGCCAGCAGCTTGGACACCTACGAGCAGTACTTC	TRBV5-6	TRBJ2-7	NA	NA
CASSWTGGSNEKLFF	TGCGCCAGCAGCTGGACAGGGGGCTCGAATGAAAAACTGTTTTTT	TRBV5-1	TRBJ1-4	NA	TRBD1
CASSEDPRVWGYTF	TGTGCCAGCAGTGAAGACCCCAGGGTCTGGGGCTACACCTTC	TRBV2	TRBJ1-2	NA	NA
CASSKARDRGQGSNQPQHF	TGTGCCAGCAGCAAAGCGCGGGACAGGGGGCAAGGGAGCAATCAGCCCCAGCATTTT	TRBV21-1	TRBJ1-5	NA	NA
CAWSVGDSDYGYTF	TGTGCCTGGAGTGTAGGGGACAGCGACTATGGCTACACCTTC	TRBV30	TRBJ1-2	NA	TRBD1
CASMRGSGTEAFF	TGTGCCAGCATGCGAGGGTCGGGCACTGAAGCTTTCTTT	TRBV6-5	TRBJ1-1	NA	NA
CASSYRGNTEAFF	TGTGCCAGCAGTTACAGGGGGAACACTGAAGCTTTCTTT	TRBV2	TRBJ1-1	NA	TRBD1
CASSRQGQNTEAFF	TGTGCCAGCAGTCGACAGGGGCAGAACACTGAAGCTTTCTTT	TRBV9	TRBJ1-1	NA	TRBD1
CASRKGGAGELFF	TGTGCCAGCAGAAAAGGGGGGGCCGGGGAGCTGTTTTTT	TRBV6-5	TRBJ2-2	NA	NA
CASKGQGVVGQPQHF	TGTGCCAGCAAGGGACAGGGAGTAGTTGGGCAGCCCCAGCATTTT	TRBV2	TRBJ1-5	few	TRBD1
CASSRTDNYGYTF	TGTGCCAGCAGCCGGACAGATAACTATGGCTACACCTTC	TRBV12-3/TRBV12-4	TRBJ1-2	NA	NA
CASSIDQLRSGDNQPQHF	TGTGCCAGTAGTATAGATCAGTTACGGAGTGGAGACAATCAGCCCCAGCATTTT	TRBV19	TRBJ1-5	NA	NA
CASTGTSGDLTPQYF	TGTGCCAGCACTGGGACTAGCGGGGACCTCACACCCCAGTACTTC	TRBV6-5	TRBJ2-5	NA	TRBD2
CASSSLAGGLQETQYF	TGTGCCAGCAGTTCTCTAGCGGGGGGCCTCCAAGAGACCCAGTACTTC	TRBV27	TRBJ2-5	few	TRBD2
CASSPPGGGAGGELFF	TGTGCCAGCAGCCCGCCGGGCGGGGGGGCTGGCGGGGAGCTGTTTTTT	TRBV5-4	TRBJ2-2	NA	TRBD2
CAFLRGGLSTGELFF	TGTGCCTTTCTTCGTGGGGGGTTGAGCACCGGGGAGCTGTTTTTT	TRBV2	TRBJ2-2	once	NA
CATSGRGGQNEQFF	TGTGCCACCAGTGGGCGGGGGGGCCAGAATGAGCAGTTCTTC	TRBV24-1	TRBJ2-1	NA	TRBD2
CASSTPGQGNYGYTF	TGTGCCAGTAGTACCCCGGGACAGGGTAACTATGGCTACACCTTC	TRBV19	TRBJ1-2	NA	TRBD1
CASSLRSGGDYNSPLHF	TGTGCCAGCAGTTTGCGTTCAGGGGGCGATTATAATTCACCCCTCCACTTT	TRBV27	TRBJ1-6	NA	TRBD1
CASSPRPTNEKLFF	TGTGCCAGCTCACCACGGCCAACTAATGAAAAACTGTTTTTT	TRBV18	TRBJ1-4	NA	NA
CALGDRPKNYGYTF	TGTGCCCTGGGGGACAGACCTAAAAACTATGGCTACACCTTC	TRBV30	TRBJ1-2	once	TRBD1
CASSPRGDRNEQFF	TGTGCCAGCAGCCCCCGGGGGGACCGCAATGAGCAGTTCTTC	TRBV11-3	TRBJ2-1	NA	TRBD2
CASSGPGQLNYGYTF	TGTGCCAGTAGTGGACCGGGACAGTTGAACTATGGCTACACCTTC	TRBV19	TRBJ1-2	NA	TRBD1
CASRSGDRGTEAFF	TGTGCCAGCCGTAGTGGGGACAGGGGCACTGAAGCTTTCTTT	TRBV19	TRBJ1-1	NA	TRBD1
CASSLFRDRGEAFF	TGTGCCAGTAGCCTCTTTCGGGACAGGGGTGAAGCTTTCTTT	TRBV19	TRBJ1-1	NA	TRBD1
CASSEAGQGVGTQYF	TGTGCCAGCAGTGAAGCGGGACAGGGGGTAGGGACCCAGTACTTC	TRBV2	TRBJ2-5	NA	TRBD1
CASSFRDNRETQYF	TGTGCCAGCAGCTTCCGGGACAACAGAGAGACCCAGTACTTC	TRBV7-9	TRBJ2-5	NA	NA
CASSPRQVVIGTEAFF	TGTGCCAGCTCACCACGACAGGTGGTCATCGGCACTGAAGCTTTCTTT	TRBV18	TRBJ1-1	NA	NA
CASSRAGGFEQYF	TGTGCCAGCAGCCGAGCGGGGGGTTTTGAGCAGTACTTC	TRBV7-9	TRBJ2-7	NA	TRBD2
CASTLGDSLYNEQFF	TGTGCCAGCACCCTTGGGGACAGCCTCTACAATGAGCAGTTCTTC	TRBV14	TRBJ2-1	NA	TRBD1
CASSLRWRGNTEAFF	TGTGCCAGCAGTCTACGATGGAGGGGCAACACTGAAGCTTTCTTT	TRBV27	TRBJ1-1	NA	NA
CASSRGRGEQETQYF	TGTGCCAGCAGCAGAGGCAGGGGGGAGCAAGAGACCCAGTACTTC	TRBV9	TRBJ2-5	NA	NA
CASSFGGNTEAFF	TGTGCCAGCAGCTTCGGGGGGAACACTGAAGCTTTCTTT	TRBV5-4	TRBJ1-1	NA	NA
CASSRLDSDGPQHF	TGCGCCAGCAGCCGCCTTGACAGTGATGGGCCCCAGCATTTT	TRBV4-1	TRBJ1-5	NA	NA
CASSLRGSTINNQPQHF	TGTGCCAGCAGCTTACGAGGGAGCACTATAAACAATCAGCCCCAGCATTTT	TRBV7-8	TRBJ1-5	few	NA
CASRSQGGGDQPQHF	TGTGCCAGCAGATCACAGGGGGGAGGGGATCAGCCCCAGCATTTT	TRBV6-5	TRBJ1-5	NA	TRBD1
CASSPGQGMGFNSPLHF	TGTGCCAGCAGTCCCGGACAGGGGATGGGGTTTAATTCACCCCTCCACTTT	TRBV6-6	TRBJ1-6	NA	TRBD1
CASSVVEGPGELFF	TGTGCCAGCAGCGTAGTGGAGGGACCCGGGGAGCTGTTTTTT	TRBV9	TRBJ2-2	NA	NA
CASSLRGLAHEQYF	TGTGCCAGCAGCTTACGGGGACTAGCTCACGAGCAGTACTTC	TRBV7-6	TRBJ2-7	NA	TRBD2